This TCR beta chain appears in the sequencing data of a study of early T cells in non-severe SARS-CoV-2 infection. Study context: Sequenced material consisted of bulk RNA (from unsorted whole blood), and chains were unpaired.

The CDR3 sequence is 19 residues long. Trimming stripped 3 bases from V and 0 bases from J, with 24 bases between. The germline V gene has CDR1 DFQATT and CDR2 SNEGSKA (reference sequence). Comments on this clonotype: Its antigen is still unknown.

Unique molecular identifiers tagged individual cDNA molecules. TCRdb reprocessed the 5' RACE reads via MiXCR and lists one record per CDR3 protein. The table has around 48,000 distinct CDR3 sequences, roughly 13% seen once; the top ten hold roughly 10%. General study results and limits: A preference for anti-spike CD8 responses marked VDJdb matching, which missed private and CD4 specificities.

This clonotype was obtained from an adult who was a healthcare worker with PCR-confirmed SARS-CoV-2 infection or an uninfected control (not recorded which). Sequenced sample: whole blood. This chain links TRBV20-1 with TRBJ1-5; D possibly corresponds to TRBD1 (6 bases). DNA of the CDR3: TGCAGTGCTAGTCGAGGAAAGGGTGGGGGGCAAATTAGCAATCAGCCCCAGCATTTT. Protein sequence: CSASRGKGGGQISNQPQHF.